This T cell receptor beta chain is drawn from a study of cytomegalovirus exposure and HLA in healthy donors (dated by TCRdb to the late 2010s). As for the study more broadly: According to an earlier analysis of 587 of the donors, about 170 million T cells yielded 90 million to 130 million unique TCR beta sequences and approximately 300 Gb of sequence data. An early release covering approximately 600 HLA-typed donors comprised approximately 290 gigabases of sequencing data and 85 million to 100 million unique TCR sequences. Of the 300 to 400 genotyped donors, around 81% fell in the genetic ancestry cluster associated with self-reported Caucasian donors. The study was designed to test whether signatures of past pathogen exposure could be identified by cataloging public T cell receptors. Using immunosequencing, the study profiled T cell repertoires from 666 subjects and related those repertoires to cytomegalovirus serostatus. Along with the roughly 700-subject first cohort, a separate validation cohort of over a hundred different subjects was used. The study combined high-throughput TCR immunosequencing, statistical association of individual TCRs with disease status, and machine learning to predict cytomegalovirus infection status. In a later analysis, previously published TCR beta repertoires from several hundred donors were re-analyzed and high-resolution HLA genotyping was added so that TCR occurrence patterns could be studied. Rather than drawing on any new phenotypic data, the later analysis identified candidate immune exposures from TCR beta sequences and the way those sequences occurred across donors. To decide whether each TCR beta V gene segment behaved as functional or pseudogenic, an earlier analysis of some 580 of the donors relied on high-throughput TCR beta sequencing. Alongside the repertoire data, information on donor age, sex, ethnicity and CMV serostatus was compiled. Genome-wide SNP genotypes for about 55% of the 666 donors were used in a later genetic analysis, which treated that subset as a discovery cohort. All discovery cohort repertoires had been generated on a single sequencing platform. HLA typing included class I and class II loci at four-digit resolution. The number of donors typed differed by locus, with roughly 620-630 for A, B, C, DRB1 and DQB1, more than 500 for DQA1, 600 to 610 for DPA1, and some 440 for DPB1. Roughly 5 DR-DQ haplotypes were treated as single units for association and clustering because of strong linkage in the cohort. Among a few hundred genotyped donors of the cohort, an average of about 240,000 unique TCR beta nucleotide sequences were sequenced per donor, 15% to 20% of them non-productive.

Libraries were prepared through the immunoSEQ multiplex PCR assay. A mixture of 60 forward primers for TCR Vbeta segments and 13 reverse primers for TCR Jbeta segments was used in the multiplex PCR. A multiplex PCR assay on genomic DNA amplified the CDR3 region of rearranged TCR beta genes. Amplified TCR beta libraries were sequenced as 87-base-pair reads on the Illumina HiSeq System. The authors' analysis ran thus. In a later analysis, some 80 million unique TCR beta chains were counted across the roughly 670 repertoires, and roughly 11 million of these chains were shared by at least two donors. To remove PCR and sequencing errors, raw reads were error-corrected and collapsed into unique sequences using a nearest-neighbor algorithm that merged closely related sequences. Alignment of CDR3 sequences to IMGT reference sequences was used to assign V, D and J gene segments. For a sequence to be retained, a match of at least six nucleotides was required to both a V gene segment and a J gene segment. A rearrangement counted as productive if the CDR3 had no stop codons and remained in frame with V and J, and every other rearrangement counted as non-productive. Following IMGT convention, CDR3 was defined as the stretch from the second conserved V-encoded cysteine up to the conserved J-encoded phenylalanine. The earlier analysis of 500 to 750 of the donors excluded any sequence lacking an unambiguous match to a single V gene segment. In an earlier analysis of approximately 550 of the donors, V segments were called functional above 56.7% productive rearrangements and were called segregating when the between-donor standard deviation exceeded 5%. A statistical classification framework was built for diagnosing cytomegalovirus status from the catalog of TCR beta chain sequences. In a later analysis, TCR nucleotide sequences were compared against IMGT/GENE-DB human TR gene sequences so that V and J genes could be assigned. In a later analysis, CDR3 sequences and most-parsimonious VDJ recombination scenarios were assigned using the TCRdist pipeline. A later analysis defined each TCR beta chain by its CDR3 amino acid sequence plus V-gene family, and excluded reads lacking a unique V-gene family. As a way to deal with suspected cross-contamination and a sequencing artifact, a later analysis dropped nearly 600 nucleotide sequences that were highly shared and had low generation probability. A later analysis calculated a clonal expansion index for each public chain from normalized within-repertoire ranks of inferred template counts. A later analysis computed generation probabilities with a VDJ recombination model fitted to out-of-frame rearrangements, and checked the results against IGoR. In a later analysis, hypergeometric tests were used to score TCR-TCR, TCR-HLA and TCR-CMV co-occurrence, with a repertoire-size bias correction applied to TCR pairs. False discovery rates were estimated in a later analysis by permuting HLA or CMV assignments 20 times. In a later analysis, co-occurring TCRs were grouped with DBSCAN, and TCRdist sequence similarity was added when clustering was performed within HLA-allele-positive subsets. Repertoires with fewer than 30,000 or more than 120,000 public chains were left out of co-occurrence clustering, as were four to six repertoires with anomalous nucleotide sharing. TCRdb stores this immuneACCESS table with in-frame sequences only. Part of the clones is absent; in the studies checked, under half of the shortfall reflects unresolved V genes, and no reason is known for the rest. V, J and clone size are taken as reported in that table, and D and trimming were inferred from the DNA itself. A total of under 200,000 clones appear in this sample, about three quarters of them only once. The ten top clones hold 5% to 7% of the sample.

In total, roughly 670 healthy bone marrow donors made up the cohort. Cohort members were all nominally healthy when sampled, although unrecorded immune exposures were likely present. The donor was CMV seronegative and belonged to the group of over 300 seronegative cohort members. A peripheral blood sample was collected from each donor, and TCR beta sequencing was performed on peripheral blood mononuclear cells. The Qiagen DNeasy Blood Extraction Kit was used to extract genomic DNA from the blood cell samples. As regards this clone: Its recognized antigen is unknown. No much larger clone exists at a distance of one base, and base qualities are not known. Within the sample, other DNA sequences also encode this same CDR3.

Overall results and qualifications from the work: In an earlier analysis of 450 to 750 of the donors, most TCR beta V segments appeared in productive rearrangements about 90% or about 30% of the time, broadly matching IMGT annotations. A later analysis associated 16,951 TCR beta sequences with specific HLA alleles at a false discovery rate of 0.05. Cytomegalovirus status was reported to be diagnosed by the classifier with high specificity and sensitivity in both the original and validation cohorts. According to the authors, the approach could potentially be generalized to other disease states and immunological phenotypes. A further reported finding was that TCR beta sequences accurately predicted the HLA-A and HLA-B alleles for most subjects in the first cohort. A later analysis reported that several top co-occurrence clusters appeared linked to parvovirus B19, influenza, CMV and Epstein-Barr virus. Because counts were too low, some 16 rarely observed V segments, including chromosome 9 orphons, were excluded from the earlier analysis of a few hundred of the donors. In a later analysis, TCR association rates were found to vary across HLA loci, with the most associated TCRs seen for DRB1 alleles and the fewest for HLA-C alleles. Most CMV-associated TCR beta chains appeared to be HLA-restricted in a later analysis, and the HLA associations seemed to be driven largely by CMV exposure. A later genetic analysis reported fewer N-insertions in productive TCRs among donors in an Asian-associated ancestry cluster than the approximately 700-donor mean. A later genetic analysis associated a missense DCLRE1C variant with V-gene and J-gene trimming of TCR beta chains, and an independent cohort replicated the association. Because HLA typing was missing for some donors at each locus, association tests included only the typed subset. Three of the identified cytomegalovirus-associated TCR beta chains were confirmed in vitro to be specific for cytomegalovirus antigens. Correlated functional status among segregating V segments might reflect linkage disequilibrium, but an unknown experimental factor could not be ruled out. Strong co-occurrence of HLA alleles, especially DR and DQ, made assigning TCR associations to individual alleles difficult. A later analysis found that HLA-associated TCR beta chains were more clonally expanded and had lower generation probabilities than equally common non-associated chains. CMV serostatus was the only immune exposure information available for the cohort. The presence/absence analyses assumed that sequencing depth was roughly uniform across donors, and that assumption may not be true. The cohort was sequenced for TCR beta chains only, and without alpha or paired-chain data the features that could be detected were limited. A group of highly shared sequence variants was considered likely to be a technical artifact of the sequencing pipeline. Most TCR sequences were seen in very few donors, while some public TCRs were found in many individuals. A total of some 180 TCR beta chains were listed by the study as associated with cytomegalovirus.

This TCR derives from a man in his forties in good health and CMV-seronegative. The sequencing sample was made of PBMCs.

This receptor has the CDR3 CASSYSASGSYEQYF. The DNA is TGTGCCAGCAGTTATTCAGCTAGCGGGAGTTACGAGCAGTACTTC. The rearranged chain carries TRBV6-5 and TRBJ2-7; 10 central nucleotides agree with TRBD2. Reading from cysteine to phenylalanine, the CDR3 counts 15 amino acids. Only the CDR3 part of the read is kept: 45 bases, read in frame from the first base. The CDR1 and CDR2 encoded by the germline V gene are MNHEY and SVGAGI. The V end gives up 3 bases and the J end 4 bases, leaving 6 bases in the junction not matched to a gene.